A single sample gave rise to the 24 T cell receptor beta chains below, sequenced in a study of blood T cell repertoires in COVID-19. TCRdb keeps only in-frame clones here, not all; method: immunoSEQ multiplex PCR. The sample consists of 30,000 or so clones, more than 75% of them appearing once. Material for sequencing was peripheral blood. These receptors all stem from a man older than 75 with active or convalescent COVID-19.

This clone was seen only a few times. The chain links TRBV9 to TRBJ1-5; 8 bases fit TRBD1. Germline CDR1 is SGDLS and CDR2 is YYNGEE. The CDR3 totals 13 residues. Losses at the gene ends were 7 bases for V and 5 bases for J; bases not matched to a gene: 5. The CDR3 loop reads CASGGTGYQPQHF. In DNA form, the CDR3 reads TGTGCCAGCGGTGGGACAGGTTATCAGCCCCAGCATTTT. The full variable domain, with the rest looked up from reference TRBV9 and TRBJ1-5, is DSGVTQTPKHLITATGQRVTLRCSPRSGDLSVYWYQQSLDQGLQFLIQYYNGEERAKGNILERFSAQQFPDLHSELNLSSLELGDSALYFCASGGTGYQPQHFGDGTRLSIL.

This clone has just a few counts. The chain links TRBV12-5 to TRBJ1-5; 8 nucleotides match TRBD1. CDR1 and CDR2 (germline): LGHNT, FRNRAP. The CDR3 length is 13 residues. The ends lost 4 bases at V and 10 bases at J; junction bases unmatched: 6. CDR3 sequence reads: CASGSDRVGPQHF. In DNA form, the CDR3 reads TGTGCTAGTGGTTCGGACAGGGTCGGACCCCAGCATTTT.

The chain joins TRBV14 to TRBJ2-2; 9 bases match TRBD1. Losses at the gene ends were 5 bases for V and 2 bases for J; bases not matched to a gene: 3. Germline-derived CDR1 and CDR2 are SGHDN and FVKESK. This CDR3 is 15 amino acids long. In DNA form, the CDR3 reads TGTGCCAGCAGCAGGACAGGGGCAAACACCGGGGAGCTGTTTTTT. Its translation is CASSRTGANTGELFF.

This clone was seen a handful of times. The rearrangement joins TRBV28 to TRBJ1-1; 7 bases match TRBD1. CDR1 MDHEN and CDR2 SYDVKM come from the germline V gene. CDR3 length equals 13 residues. The J segment lost 1 base and the V segment lost 6 bases, leaving 2 bases of the junction unmatched. The CDR3 nucleotides read TGTGCCAGCAGCCAGGGGGGGAACACTGAAGCTTTCTTT. Encoded protein: CASSQGGNTEAFF.

The rearrangement links TRBV19 to TRBJ2-1; 9 bases are shared with TRBD2. Germline V gene data show CDR1 as LNHDA and CDR2 as SQIVND (reference sequence). The V segment lost 5 bases and the J segment 6 bases; nucleotides outside the gene matches: 5. The CDR3 contains 14 residues. The CDR3 sequence is CASSAGGPVNEQFF. CDR3 nucleotide sequence: TGTGCCAGTAGTGCGGGAGGGCCAGTCAATGAGCAGTTCTTC.

The chain carries TRBV5-1 and TRBJ2-3, with 9 positions matching TRBD2. CDR3 length equals 14 residues. V trimming: 7 bases; J trimming: 4 bases; junction bases outside the gene matches: 7. Looked up from germline, CDR1 is SGHRS and CDR2 is YFSETQ. CDR3 loop: CASGREGPPDTQYF. The CDR3 nucleotides are TGCGCCAGCGGGCGGGAGGGCCCTCCAGATACGCAGTATTTT.

V usage is TRBV19 and J usage is TRBJ1-1, with unresolved D. CDR3 length: 15 amino acids. Germline V gene data show CDR1 as LNHDA and CDR2 as SQIVND (reference sequence). V was shortened by 5 bases and J by 1 base, with 14 bases between the two germline ends. CDR3 region: CASSGRRAGNTEAFF. The CDR3 DNA sequence: TGTGCCAGTAGTGGGCGTAGAGCGGGGAACACTGAAGCTTTCTTT.

The V call is TRBV29-1, the J call TRBJ2-5, with 11 nucleotides matching TRBD1. The germline V gene has CDR1 SQVTM and CDR2 ANQGSEA. CDR3 length: 14 amino acids. The junction had 7 bases not matched to a gene; V was cut back by 6 bases and J by 4 bases. Here the CDR3 DNA reads TGCAGCGTAACCGGACAGGGGGCCCCAGAGACCCAGTACTTC. Translation: CSVTGQGAPETQYF.

This clone was counted a single time. The genes are TRBV28 and TRBJ1-2; TRBD1 matches at 8 bases. V shed 7 bases, J shed 7 bases, and the junction held 8 bases outside the gene matches. Germline CDR1 MDHEN, CDR2 SYDVKM. The CDR3 spans 13 residues. CDR3: CASIQGAGGGYTF. For the CDR3, the DNA is TGTGCCAGCATCCAGGGGGCAGGAGGTGGCTACACCTTC.

The rearrangement links TRBV11-1 to TRBJ2-5, with D possibly matching TRBD1 (5 bases). The CDR3 runs 16 residues. V shed 6 bases and J shed 0 bases, with 17 bases lying between them. Looked up from germline, CDR1 is SGHAT and CDR2 is FQDESV (reference sequence). The chain's CDR3 is CASRSIRAGYQETQYF. Written as DNA, the CDR3 is TGTGCCAGCAGGTCCATCCGGGCAGGGTACCAAGAGACCCAGTACTTC.

J is TRBJ1-5 and V is TRBV2; D gene unclear. This CDR3 region has 13 residues. The V gene's germline CDR1 is SNHLY and CDR2 FYNNEI. V dropped 3 bases and J dropped 0 bases, with 3 bases sitting between them. CDR3 in DNA: TGTGCCAGCAGTGACTCTAGCAATCAGCCCCAGCATTTT. Translated, it gives CASSDSSNQPQHF.

The chain carries TRBV2 and TRBJ1-4; D gene ambiguous. The CDR3 is made up of 15 amino acids. Germline assignment: CDR1 SNHLY and CDR2 FYNNEI. Between the trimmed V and J ends, which lost 3 bases and 7 bases, there was a span of 15 bases. The CDR3 coding sequence is TGTGCCAGCAGTGAGATTTTGGGAGGAGGTGAAAAACTGTTTTTT. Translated: CASSEILGGGEKLFF.

V gene TRBV5-4 combines with J gene TRBJ2-7; D not resolved. CDR3 size: 13 residues. V was trimmed by 4 bases and J by 6 bases, leaving 14 bases between them. CDR1 and CDR2 (germline): SGHNT, YYREEE (reference sequence). The CDR3 bases are TGTGCCAGCAGCCCTGACTCCTTTCGCGAGCAGTACTTC. Translated: CASSPDSFREQYF.

The chain combines TRBV5-1 with TRBJ1-2, with D possibly TRBD1 on 6 matching bases. The CDR3 is made up of 14 amino acids. Germline values: CDR1 SGHRS, CDR2 YFSETQ. Trimming took 3 bases from V and 6 from J, leaving 15 bases between them. CDR3 sequence reads: CASSWTAAGDGYTF. The CDR3 DNA reads as TGCGCCAGCAGCTGGACGGCGGCAGGGGATGGCTACACCTTC.

This clone has only one observation. A junction boundary mismatches the germline segment, possibly from a read error. The chain joins TRBV24-1 to TRBJ2-1; TRBD1 might be the D (5 bases). The CDR3 is 13 residues long. Germline CDR1 is KGHDR and CDR2 is SFDVKD. The CDR3 reads CATCDSSYNEQFF. In DNA, the CDR3 is TGTGCCACCTGTGACAGTTCCTACAATGAGCAGTTCTTC.

The chain joins TRBV3-1 (or the pseudogene TRBV3-2) to TRBJ1-1; the D is unclear. V gave up 3 bases and J gave up 11 bases, with 10 bases separating them. CDR3 length: 11 residues. Germline CDR1 LGHDT, CDR2 YNNKEL (reference sequence). CDR3: CASSQGVSAFF. Written as DNA, the CDR3 is TGTGCCAGCAGCCAGGGCGTCAGCGCTTTCTTT.

The genes are TRBV11-3 and TRBJ2-1; TRBD2 might be the D (6 bases). The V end lost 1 base, the J end lost 4 bases, and 8 bases lay between the germline ends. Germline V gene sequence: CDR1 SGHNT, CDR2 YENEEA. The CDR3 extends over 14 amino acids. In nucleotides, the CDR3 is TGTGCCAGCAGCTTAGGGGCGGGGTACAATGAGCAGTTCTTC. Its translation is CASSLGAGYNEQFF. The variable domain in full, completed from reference TRBV11-3 and TRBJ2-1, reads EAGVVQSPRYKIIEKKQPVAFWCNPISGHNTLYWYLQNLGQGPELLIRYENEEAVDDSQLPKDRFSAERLKGVDSTLKIQPAELGDSAVYLCASSLGAGYNEQFFGPGTRLTVL.

In this sample, this clone turned up once. This rearrangement joins TRBV5-1 to TRBJ1-1; 7 bases fit TRBD1. The CDR3 is 12 amino acids. Germline V gene data show CDR1 as SGHRS and CDR2 as YFSETQ. Trimming at V came to 4 bases and at J to 8 bases, leaving 5 bases not matched to a gene. The CDR3 sequence is CASSREGAEAFF. The DNA for the CDR3 is TGCGCCAGCAGCCGGGAGGGGGCAGAAGCTTTCTTT.

The chain employs TRBV14 and TRBJ2-1; 12 bases match TRBD2. Germline CDR1 and CDR2: SGHDN and FVKESK. J lost 5 bases, V lost 4 bases, and 9 bases had no gene match. The CDR3 spans 17 residues. The CDR3 here is CASSPLAGGQNDNEQFF. The CDR3, as DNA: TGTGCCAGCAGCCCTCTAGCGGGAGGGCAGAATGACAATGAGCAGTTCTTC.

The rearrangement joins TRBV5-1 to TRBJ1-1; 8 positions agree with TRBD1. V trimming: 3 bases; J trimming: 5 bases; junction bases outside the gene matches: 6. This CDR3 has 14 residues. Germline lookup yields CDR1 SGHRS and CDR2 YFSETQ. CDR3 sequence: CASSWRTGQTEAFF. The CDR3 DNA reads TGCGCCAGCAGCTGGAGGACAGGGCAAACTGAAGCTTTCTTT.

The genes are TRBV18 and TRBJ1-5, with D possibly TRBD1 on 5 matching bases. CDR1 is KGHSH, CDR2 LQKENI, per germline. The CDR3 length is 16 residues. Trimming cost V 3 bases and J 7 bases, with 19 bases left between them. For the CDR3, the DNA is TGTGCCAGCTCACCCCCCGGGGGACCTTTTGGCCAGCCCCAGCATTTT. It translates to CASSPPGGPFGQPQHF.

The chain couples TRBV10-1 to TRBJ2-2, with D tentatively TRBD2 (5 bases). With 5 bases removed from V and 5 bases from J, the gap between germline ends came to 15 bases. Germline loops: CDR1 WNHNN, CDR2 SYGVQD (reference sequence). CDR3 length: 15 amino acids. In nucleotides, the CDR3 is TGCGCCAGCAGTAATAGGAGGTCTCCAACCGGGGAGCTGTTTTTT. Its translation: CASSNRRSPTGELFF.

This chain joins TRBV3-1 (or the pseudogene TRBV3-2) and TRBJ2-6; 11 bases line up with TRBD2. Germline CDR1 LGHDT, CDR2 YNNKEL (reference sequence). J gave up 12 bases and V 2 bases, and 3 bases lay outside the gene matches. This CDR3 has 14 residues. The CDR3 loop is CASSQRLAGSVLTF. The CDR3 DNA follows: TGTGCCAGCAGCCAACGACTAGCGGGAAGCGTCCTGACTTTC.

The chain combines TRBV5-6 with TRBJ1-2; perhaps TRBD1 as D (5 bases). Germline CDR1 SGHDT, CDR2 YYEEEE. Trimming took 1 base from V and 1 from J, leaving 8 bases between them. This CDR3 spans 14 amino acids. Written as DNA, the CDR3 is TGTGCCAGCAGCTTGTGGGACTTTAACTATGGCTACACCTTC. Translation gives CASSLWDFNYGYTF.